Listed below are T cell receptor beta chains from one sample, sequenced in a study of type 1 regulatory T cells. In TCRdb, the reads were re-called with MiXCR into one record per CDR3 protein. The table has about 100,000 distinct CDR3 sequences, roughly a third seen once. Material for sequencing was CD4+ T cells, either the whole sample or a sorted fraction (not recorded which). These receptors originate from a human donor in good health. Both conserved end residues are part of each CDR3. Fields, in order: D gene, V gene, clone size, J gene, CDR3 DNA, CDR3 protein. A D gene is named only where the DNA matches it firmly. Size tells how often a clone was seen (once, few, many) or the class of an expanded clone, and some rows leave it out.

-	TRBV5-1	few	TRBJ1-1	TGCGCCAGCAGCTTGTCGGAAGGGGGGCCGGGTGCTGAAGCTTTCTTT	CASSLSEGGPGAEAFF
-	TRBV9	few	TRBJ1-1	TGTGCCAGCACCCTCCGGGACGACACTGAAGCTTTCTTT	CASTLRDDTEAFF
TRBD1	TRBV4-2	few	TRBJ1-2	TGTGCCAGCAGCCGCCGACAGGGGGAATTTGGCTACACCTTC	CASSRRQGEFGYTF
-	TRBV10-3	-	TRBJ1-2	TGTGCCATGTATGCCGGGACGGGGATGGGTTATGGCTACACCTTC	CAMYAGTGMGYGYTF
-	TRBV4-3	few	TRBJ2-5	TGCGCCAGCAGCCAAGATCCCGGAGAGACCCAGTACTTC	CASSQDPGETQYF
-	TRBV5-1	many	TRBJ2-3	TGCGCCAGCAGCCTGAGTGGGGAGAACTCGTATTTT	CASSLSGENSYF
-	TRBV5-1	few	TRBJ2-2	TGCGCCAGCAGCTTGGAGGCCTTGGGGGGCACCGGGGAGCTGTTTTTT	CASSLEALGGTGELFF
TRBD2	TRBV5-4	-	TRBJ2-3	TGTGCCAGCCGGGAGGCTAGCGGCACAGATACGCAGTATTTT	CASREASGTDTQYF
TRBD1	TRBV15	-	TRBJ1-4	TGTGCCACCAGCAGCCAGACAGGGGGCGAAAAACTGTTTTTT	CATSSQTGGEKLFF
-	TRBV7-6	few	TRBJ2-1	TGTGCCAGCAGCTTAGGGGGACATGAGCAGTTCTTC	CASSLGGHEQFF
-	TRBV19	-	TRBJ2-5	TGTGCCAGTAGTATAGCGCTAACAAACTACCAAGAGACCCAGTACTTC	CASSIALTNYQETQYF
-	TRBV7-8	-	TRBJ2-1	TGTGCCAGCAGCGCGCACAGGGTAGGAGTTTACAATGAGCAGTTCTTC	CASSAHRVGVYNEQFF
-	TRBV7-9	-	TRBJ1-4	TGTGCCAGCAGCTTATCTGGGGTCGTTGAAAAACTGTTTTTT	CASSLSGVVEKLFF
TRBD1	TRBV28	few	TRBJ2-7	TGTGCCAGCAACCTACCCGGGACAGGGAAGCCTGAGCAGTACTTC	CASNLPGTGKPEQYF
TRBD1	TRBV5-1	-	TRBJ2-7	TGCACCAGCAGCTGGATACAGGGGGTGGACTACGAGCAGTACTTC	CTSSWIQGVDYEQYF
-	TRBV14	-	TRBJ2-3	TGTGCCAGCAGCCAAGAGGGCACAGATACGCAGTATTTT	CASSQEGTDTQYF
-	TRBV9	-	TRBJ1-1	TGTGCCAGCAGCCCCCTCCGGGGCGACACTGAAGCTTTCTTT	CASSPLRGDTEAFF
TRBD2	TRBV29-1	-	TRBJ2-3	TGCAGCGTCCCTCCGACTAGCGGCAACACAGATACGCAGTATTTT	CSVPPTSGNTDTQYF
TRBD1	TRBV12-3/TRBV12-4	-	TRBJ1-5	TGTGCCAGCAGCCTACAGGGGGAAGGGCAGCCCCAGCATTTT	CASSLQGEGQPQHF
-	TRBV5-6	-	TRBJ2-2	TGTGCCAGCAGCTTGGAAGGAACCGGGGAGCTGTTTTTT	CASSLEGTGELFF
TRBD1	TRBV6-1	-	TRBJ1-2	TGTGCCAGCAGGTTAGCAGGGGGCGCGAAAGGCTACACCTTC	CASRLAGGAKGYTF
-	TRBV12-3/TRBV12-4	few	TRBJ1-5	TGTGCCAGCAGTTATCAGGGGTCGGTTCAGCCCCAGCATTTT	CASSYQGSVQPQHF
TRBD2	TRBV20-1	-	TRBJ2-7	TGCAGTGCTACGCGACTAGCGGGAGTGGGCGAGCAGTACTTC	CSATRLAGVGEQYF
-	TRBV5-1	few	TRBJ2-6	TGCGCCAGCAAATCGGGCCCGGGGGCCAACGTCCTGACTTTC	CASKSGPGANVLTF
-	TRBV6-2/TRBV6-3	-	TRBJ2-6	TGTGCCATCGACGATACTGGGGCCAACGTCCTGACTTTC	CAIDDTGANVLTF
-	TRBV7-3	few	TRBJ2-1	TGTGCCAGCAGCTTAAAACCCACCCACAATGAGCAGTTCTTC	CASSLKPTHNEQFF
-	TRBV15	-	TRBJ2-3	TGTGCCACCAGCAGAGATTCGGGACAAGCCTTCACAGATACGCAGTATTTT	CATSRDSGQAFTDTQYF
-	TRBV30	few	TRBJ1-5	TGTGCCTGGAGTAACAAGGGGGACTATAGCAATCAGCCCCAGCATTTT	CAWSNKGDYSNQPQHF
-	TRBV7-2	-	TRBJ1-6	TGTGCCAGCAGCTTATATCCGGGGGGCGGTGATTCACCCCTCCACTTT	CASSLYPGGGDSPLHF
TRBD2	TRBV7-9	-	TRBJ2-2	TGTGCCAGCAGCGTCTCCTTTAGCGGGAGCCGGGAGCTGTTTTTT	CASSVSFSGSRELFF
-	TRBV21-1	few	TRBJ2-5	TGTGCCAGCAGCAAAGCGCAGGTCCCCCGGGAAGAGACCCAGTACTTC	CASSKAQVPREETQYF
TRBD1	TRBV20-1	-	TRBJ1-5	TGCAGTGCTAGGGGACAGGACGATAGCAATCAGCCCCAGCATTTT	CSARGQDDSNQPQHF
-	TRBV19	-	TRBJ1-1	TGTGCCAGTAGTGCCCAGGTGGTATCCGGCCGTGAAGCTTTCTTT	CASSAQVVSGREAFF
TRBD1	TRBV5-5	-	TRBJ2-3	TGTGCCAGCAGCTCTGACAGGGGGGGTTGGGATACGCAGTATTTT	CASSSDRGGWDTQYF
TRBD2	TRBV7-3	-	TRBJ2-3	TGTGCCAGCAGCCCGTCGGGGGGTACTAGCGGGGCAGATACGCAGTATTTT	CASSPSGGTSGADTQYF
-	TRBV7-8	-	TRBJ2-1	TGTGCCAGCAGCTTAGCCTCTTTCTCAGGGTCCGTCTCCTACAATGAGCAGTTCTTC	CASSLASFSGSVSYNEQFF
TRBD2	TRBV7-2	few	TRBJ2-2	TGTGCCAGCAGCAACGGACTAGCAATCCCCGGGGAGCTGTTTTTT	CASSNGLAIPGELFF
TRBD1	TRBV20-1	-	TRBJ1-1	TGCAGTGCACCGCAGAGGACAGGGAGTACTGAAGCTTTCTTT	CSAPQRTGSTEAFF
-	TRBV19	-	TRBJ1-1	TGTGCCAGTAGTATCACCGGAGTGAACACTGAAGCTTTCTTT	CASSITGVNTEAFF
-	TRBV6-1	-	TRBJ1-1	TGTGCCAGCAGTCTAAGTGGGGCGGCGAACACTGAAGCTTTCTTT	CASSLSGAANTEAFF
-	TRBV7-7	few	TRBJ2-5	TGTGCCAGCAGCTTAGAGGGCCCCGGGACCCAGTACTTC	CASSLEGPGTQYF
TRBD1	TRBV4-1	-	TRBJ2-6	TGCGCCAGCAGCCAAGATCTTGGACAGGGGTCGCCTGGGGCCAACGTCCTGACTTTC	CASSQDLGQGSPGANVLTF
TRBD2	TRBV7-2	-	TRBJ2-7	TGTGCCAGCAGCCCGCGACTAGCTAAAGAGCAGTACTTC	CASSPRLAKEQYF
-	TRBV27	-	TRBJ1-1	TGTGCCAGCGTCAGGGGTGGGACTGAAGCTTTCTTT	CASVRGGTEAFF
-	TRBV7-2	few	TRBJ1-6	TGTGCCAGCAGCCCCGGGTGGTTCAGTAATTCACCCCTCCACTTT	CASSPGWFSNSPLHF
TRBD2	TRBV19	once	TRBJ2-3	TGTGCCTGTAGTATTACGGGACTAGAAAGCAAGCAGTATTTT	CACSITGLESKQYF
TRBD1	TRBV6-1	-	TRBJ2-5	TGTGCCAGCAGTGAAGTATTGACAGGGAAAGAGACCCAGTACTTC	CASSEVLTGKETQYF
-	TRBV6-2/TRBV6-3	-	TRBJ2-7	TGTGCCAGCAGTTACTCGGGCAGACAGTACTTC	CASSYSGRQYF